A selection of T cell receptor beta chains follows, all from one sample in a study of T cell repertoires in cytomegalovirus infection. In TCRdb, the reads were re-called with MiXCR into one record per CDR3 protein. There are approximately 500,000 distinct CDR3 sequences in the sample; around 10% occur only once, and roughly 10% lies in the top ten. Sequencing was performed on PBMCs. The receptors were sampled from a human donor in good health (CMV status not recorded). Some clones in this sample may be carry-over from other donors' samples. CDR3s leave out the opening cysteine and the closing phenylalanine or tryptophan.

j_gene: TRBJ1-1
v_gene: TRBV18
CDR3aa: ASSPTVRGNTEAF

j_gene: TRBJ2-7
v_gene: TRBV29-1
CDR3aa: SVEEDLELQY

j_gene: TRBJ2-5
v_gene: TRBV7-9
CDR3aa: ASSSRVDTQY

j_gene: TRBJ2-2
v_gene: TRBV28
CDR3aa: ASSLRGLAGNTGELF

j_gene: TRBJ2-5
v_gene: TRBV2
CDR3aa: ASSTGGEQTQY

j_gene: TRBJ2-1
v_gene: TRBV7-3
CDR3aa: ASSFGETEQF

j_gene: TRBJ1-1
v_gene: TRBV12-3/TRBV12-4
CDR3aa: ASSFVGGGTEAF

j_gene: TRBJ1-6
v_gene: TRBV18
CDR3aa: ASYNSPLH

j_gene: TRBJ2-5
v_gene: TRBV19
CDR3aa: ASSEEETQY

j_gene: TRBJ1-1
v_gene: TRBV20-1
CDR3aa: SARSEGQGWPEAF

j_gene: TRBJ1-4
v_gene: TRBV5-4
CDR3aa: ASSPDRWKDEKLF

j_gene: TRBJ1-5
v_gene: TRBV6-5
CDR3aa: ASSYDQGRSNQPQH

j_gene: TRBJ2-7
v_gene: TRBV20-1
CDR3aa: SARGSYYEQY

j_gene: TRBJ2-3
v_gene: TRBV6-6
CDR3aa: ASSYGGSTDTQY

j_gene: TRBJ2-7
v_gene: TRBV12-3/TRBV12-4
CDR3aa: ASTQGRTNYEQY

j_gene: TRBJ2-2
v_gene: TRBV24-1
CDR3aa: ATSEGTAPNTGELF

j_gene: TRBJ2-3
v_gene: TRBV6-6
CDR3aa: ASRLDSSTDTQY

j_gene: TRBJ2-2
v_gene: TRBV5-6
CDR3aa: ASTPPGLRNTGELF

j_gene: TRBJ2-2
v_gene: TRBV5-1
CDR3aa: ASSLRTGQNTGELF

j_gene: TRBJ1-3
v_gene: TRBV7-2
CDR3aa: ASSLVGTSSGNTIY

j_gene: TRBJ1-2
v_gene: TRBV29-1
CDR3aa: SVVGPRISYGYT

j_gene: TRBJ1-1
v_gene: TRBV29-1
CDR3aa: SITTVNTEAF

j_gene: TRBJ1-6
v_gene: TRBV9
CDR3aa: ASSVDGSSYNSPLH